The 30 T cell receptor beta chains in this list originate from one sample, sequenced in a study of shared clonotypes between healthy human individuals. TCRdb keeps only in-frame clones here, not all; method: immunoSEQ multiplex PCR. The data contain fewer than 500,000 clones, 75% to 80% of them singletons. Sequenced: PBMCs. Receptor source: a woman aged 40 to 49 in good health. Some clones in this sample may be carry-over from other donors' samples.

The CDR3 bases are TGTGCCAGCAGCTCCAACCCAATGGGCGGGCAGTTCTTC. Translated: CASSSNPMGGQFF. The chain combines TRBV7-3 with TRBJ2-1, with unresolved D. Germline CDR1 SGHTA, CDR2 FQGTGA. This CDR3 is built from 13 residues. Trimming cost V 4 bases and J 12 bases, with 16 bases left between them.

The chain joins TRBV19 to TRBJ1-5; 8 bases map to TRBD1. The CDR3 spans 16 residues. Losses at the gene ends were 1 base for V and 9 bases for J; bases not matched to a gene: 11. Looked up from germline, CDR1 is LNHDA and CDR2 is SQIVND (reference sequence). In DNA, the CDR3 is TGTGCCAGTAGTATAGTGGGACAGGTGGTGGAGCGGCCCCAGCATTTT. This translates into CASSIVGQVVERPQHF.

The chain uses TRBV5-5 and TRBJ1-1; D is uncertain. Per germline, CDR1 SGHKS and CDR2 YYEKEE (reference sequence). This CDR3 contains 12 residues. Trimming removed 4 bases from V and 7 bases from J, with 11 bases in between. The CDR3 sequence: CASSVALGEAFF. The CDR3 coding sequence is TGTGCCAGCAGCGTAGCTTTAGGTGAAGCTTTCTTT.

In regard to this clone: Other DNA sequences of this sample code for an identical CDR3. CDR3 DNA: TGTGCCAGCAGCTTAACGGGAGGGCCAGATACGCAGTATTTT. Translated, it gives CASSLTGGPDTQYF. The gene calls are TRBV7-2 and TRBJ2-3, with 8 bases matching TRBD2. V was clipped by 2 bases and J by 4 bases; unmatched bases: 2. CDR3 length equals 14 residues. Germline loops: CDR1 SGHTA, CDR2 FQGNSA.

The table lists this clone with a few counts. V usage is TRBV7-9 and J usage is TRBJ1-4, with D tentatively TRBD1 (5 bases). The CDR3 runs 16 residues. V lost 0 bases and J lost 2, with 10 bases in between. The germline V gene has CDR1 SEHNR and CDR2 FQNEAQ (reference sequence). The chain's CDR3 is CASSLAGTGTNEKLFF. The CDR3 DNA reads as TGTGCCAGCAGCTTAGCGGGGACTGGGACTAATGAAAAACTGTTTTTT. The full variable domain, in which reference TRBV7-9 and TRBJ1-4 provide the parts outside the CDR3, is DTGVSQNPRHKITKRGQNVTFRCDPISEHNRLYWYRQTLGQGPEFLTYFQNEAQLEKSRLLSDRFSAERPKGSFSTLEIQRTEQGDSAMYLCASSLAGTGTNEKLFFGSGTQLSVL.

The gene calls are TRBV30 and TRBJ2-7, with 7 bases lining up with TRBD2. CDR1 and CDR2 (germline): GTSNPN, SVGIG (reference sequence). The CDR3 loop spans 13 amino acids. V gave up 2 bases and J gave up 7 bases; unmatched junction bases: 8. The CDR3 DNA reads TGTGCCTGGAGTCGCGGGGGAACGGGGGAGCAGTACTTC. This encodes CAWSRGGTGEQYF.

The J gene is TRBJ2-2, the V gene TRBV4-2; 7 bases map to TRBD2. With V trimmed by 1 base and J by 6 bases, 5 bases remained unmatched. CDR1 is LGHNA, CDR2 YNFKEQ, per germline. The CDR3 is 15 residues long. The CDR3 DNA follows: TGTGCCAGCAGCCAAGGGGCTAGCGGCTCCGGGGAGCTGTTTTTT. It specifies CASSQGASGSGELFF.

V and J are TRBV10-3 and TRBJ2-1; TRBD2 is a possible D gene (6 bases). Per the germline V gene, CDR1 is ENHRY and CDR2 is SYGVKD. Trimming pared 1 base from V and 7 bases from J, leaving 14 bases between. This CDR3 region has 15 residues. The DNA for the CDR3 is TGTGCCATCAGTGAGTTGGGGGGAATGGGTAATGAGCAGTTCTTC. It encodes CAISELGGMGNEQFF.

This clone was observed a handful of times. J is TRBJ2-2 and V is TRBV30; 12 bases fit TRBD2. This CDR3 comprises 16 residues. CDR1 is GTSNPN and CDR2 is SVGIG in the germline V gene (reference sequence). J was trimmed by 5 bases and V by 2 bases; bases with no gene match: 6. The CDR3 protein is CAWSLLAGGNTGELFF. The CDR3 DNA is TGTGCCTGGAGTTTACTAGCGGGAGGTAATACCGGGGAGCTGTTTTTT.

This clone has a single count. The chain links TRBV29-1 to TRBJ1-2; D unresolved. Germline values: CDR1 SQVTM, CDR2 ANQGSEA. Between the trimmed V and J ends, which lost 7 bases and 2 bases, there was a span of 11 bases. The CDR3 spans 12 residues. This chain's CDR3 is CSGQTGNYGYTF. CDR3 DNA: TGCAGCGGCCAGACGGGGAACTATGGCTACACCTTC.

This clone was seen a single time. This rearrangement joins TRBV4-1 to TRBJ2-5; weak D call: TRBD1 (6 bases). The tail of the sequence fits TRBJ2-7 better, so the J call may be wrong. The V gene's germline CDR1 is MGHRA and CDR2 YSYEKL. This CDR3 is 15 amino acids long. The CDR3 sequence is CASSKRALDSYEQYF. CDR3 nucleotides: TGCGCCAGCAGCAAAAGGGCACTGGACAGCTACGAGCAGTACTTC.

The V gene is TRBV5-5, the J gene TRBJ2-1; 8 bases are a match to TRBD1. Trimming removed 5 bases from V and 8 bases from J; junction bases left unmatched: 12. Germline CDR1 is SGHKS and CDR2 is YYEKEE (reference sequence). The CDR3 sequence is 15 residues long. The CDR3 loop is CASSRGTGVGDEQFF. In DNA form, the CDR3 reads TGTGCCAGCAGTCGCGGGACAGGCGTAGGGGATGAGCAGTTCTTC.

Details on this clone: Other DNA sequences from this sample encode an identical CDR3 as well. The chain couples TRBV19 to TRBJ1-5, with 11 bases lining up with TRBD1. CDR3 length: 14 residues. V was clipped by 5 bases and J by 4 bases; unmatched bases: 1. Germline V gene data show CDR1 as LNHDA and CDR2 as SQIVND (reference sequence). The CDR3 region is CASSGTGGNQPQHF. The CDR3 DNA follows: TGTGCCAGTAGTGGGACAGGGGGGAATCAGCCCCAGCATTTT.

The chain carries TRBV7-2 and TRBJ2-2; TRBD2 might be the D (6 bases). The CDR3 is 14 amino acids. The germline gives CDR1 SGHTA, CDR2 FQGNSA. V shed 1 base and J shed 7 bases, with 10 bases lying between them. This CDR3 reads CASSLDRESGELFF. Written as DNA, the CDR3 is TGTGCCAGCAGCTTAGATCGGGAGAGCGGGGAGCTGTTTTTT. Full variable domain (outside the CDR3, taken from reference TRBV7-2 and TRBJ2-2): GAGVSQSPSNKVTEKGKDVELRCDPISGHTALYWYRQSLGQGLEFLIYFQGNSAPDKSGLPSDRFSAERTGGSVSTLTIQRTQQEDSAVYLCASSLDRESGELFFGEGSRLTVL.

The rearrangement links TRBV18 to TRBJ1-2; D not certain. V lost 4 bases and J lost 2, with 11 bases in between. Germline CDR1 and CDR2: KGHSH and LQKENI. The CDR3 extends over 14 amino acids. This CDR3 is CASSLFDPNYGYTF. The DNA for the CDR3 is TGTGCCAGCTCACTGTTTGACCCAAACTATGGCTACACCTTC.

CDR3 in DNA: TGTGCCAGCAGCTTAAGGACAGGTTCAGATACGCAGTATTTT. Protein product: CASSLRTGSDTQYF. J is TRBJ2-3 and V is TRBV28, with 7 bases that match TRBD1. The CDR3 loop spans 14 amino acids. Germline CDR1 MDHEN, CDR2 SYDVKM. The V gene end was trimmed by 6 bases and the J gene end by 4 bases; junction bases not matched to a gene: 7.

This chain uses TRBV7-3 with TRBJ1-4; 8 bases are a match to TRBD1. The CDR3 consists of 15 residues. In germline, CDR1 is SGHTA, CDR2 FQGTGA. J was trimmed by 3 bases and V by 5 bases; bases with no gene match: 5. CDR3 sequence (DNA): TGTGCCAGCAGCCCAGGGACAGGCCCTAATGAAAAACTGTTTTTT. Its protein product is CASSPGTGPNEKLFF.

The chain carries TRBV28 and TRBJ2-7; the D gene is possibly TRBD2 (5 bases). The V gene lost 2 bases and the J gene lost 0 bases, with 5 bases spanning the gap. The CDR3 loop spans 13 amino acids. Germline values: CDR1 MDHEN, CDR2 SYDVKM. For the CDR3, the DNA is TGTGCCAGCAGTTTAACTAGCTCCTACGAGCAGTACTTC. Encoded protein: CASSLTSSYEQYF. The whole variable domain, remainder taken from reference TRBV28 and TRBJ2-7, is DVKVTQSSRYLVKRTGEKVFLECVQDMDHENMFWYRQDPGLGLRLIYFSYDVKMKEKGDIPEGYSVSREKKERFSLILESASTNQTSMYLCASSLTSSYEQYFGPGTRLTVT.

The chain couples TRBV5-1 to TRBJ1-5; D possibly corresponds to TRBD1 (5 bases). The CDR3 runs 15 residues. Trimming removed 1 base at V and 0 bases at J, with 8 bases between. Germline CDR1 reads SGHRS; CDR2 reads YFSETQ. CDR3 sequence (DNA): TGCGCCAGCAGCTTGTTAGGGGATAGCAATCAGCCCCAGCATTTT. Translating gives CASSLLGDSNQPQHF.

This chain uses TRBV11-2 with TRBJ1-2; unclear D gene. The CDR3 runs to 13 residues. V was trimmed by 7 bases and J by 8 bases, leaving 17 bases between them. CDR1 is SGHAT and CDR2 is FQNNGV in the germline V gene. The CDR3 bases are TGTGCCAGCACCGAAGACCCTCTGGGGGGCTACACCTTC. Translated: CASTEDPLGGYTF.

V gene TRBV9 combines with J gene TRBJ1-5; possibly TRBD1 for D (6 bases). The CDR3 has 15 residues. CDR1 and CDR2 (germline): SGDLS, YYNGEE. Deletions cut 0 bases from V and 6 bases from J, with 13 bases between. CDR3 in amino acids: CASSVGQGTGQPQHF. The CDR3, as DNA: TGTGCCAGCAGCGTAGGCCAGGGGACGGGTCAGCCCCAGCATTTT.

V gene TRBV5-6 combines with J gene TRBJ2-1, with D possibly TRBD1 on 6 matching bases. The CDR3 consists of 15 residues. Germline lookup yields CDR1 SGHDT and CDR2 YYEEEE. V was shortened by 4 bases and J by 8 bases, with 19 bases between the two germline ends. The CDR3 spells CASSPSGDVFHEQFF. CDR3 bases: TGTGCCAGCAGCCCCTCAGGGGATGTTTTCCATGAGCAGTTCTTC.

This clone has more than one count but fewer than ten. The V call is TRBV2, the J call TRBJ1-1; D is uncertain. Germline CDR1 reads SNHLY; CDR2 reads FYNNEI. The CDR3 is 13 residues long. The V end was cut by 10 bases, the J end by 1 base, with 13 bases between. CDR3 coding DNA: TGTGCCACCACCCCGCAAAGGAACACTGAAGCTTTCTTT. It specifies CATTPQRNTEAFF.

The V and J genes are TRBV4-3 and TRBJ2-1; D might be TRBD1 or TRBD2, each matching 6 bases. V dropped 0 bases and J dropped 2 bases, with 11 bases sitting between them. From germline, CDR1 is LGHNA and CDR2 YSLEER. The CDR3 is 16 amino acids. The CDR3 sequence is CASSQDWGDTYNEQFF. The CDR3 DNA reads TGCGCCAGCAGCCAAGATTGGGGGGACACCTACAATGAGCAGTTCTTC.

The V and J genes are TRBV5-4 and TRBJ2-7; 8 bases agree with TRBD2. In germline, CDR1 is SGHNT, CDR2 YYREEE (reference sequence). Losses at the gene ends were 4 bases for V and 2 bases for J; bases not matched to a gene: 11. This CDR3 is built from 16 residues. The CDR3 bases are TGTGCCAGCAGCCGTGGGTCGCGGGAGGTAACCTACGAGCAGTACTTC. Protein: CASSRGSREVTYEQYF.

The chain combines TRBV10-3 with TRBJ2-3, with 16 bases aligning to TRBD2. The J segment lost 2 bases and the V segment lost 8 bases, leaving 1 base of the junction unmatched. Germline V gives CDR1 ENHRY, CDR2 SYGVKD. The CDR3 runs 15 residues. The DNA for the CDR3 is TGTGCCATCGGGACTAGCGGGAGGGACACAGATACGCAGTATTTT. Encoded protein: CAIGTSGRDTDTQYF.

The rearrangement links TRBV29-1 to TRBJ2-7; 8 positions agree with TRBD1. Germline V gene sequence: CDR1 SQVTM, CDR2 ANQGSEA. V lost 4 bases, J lost 4 bases, and 12 bases stayed unmatched. The length of the CDR3 is 15 residues. As DNA, the CDR3 is TGCAGCGTTGGGACCTGGGTACAGGGGGGTTACGAGCAGTACTTC. Amino acid sequence: CSVGTWVQGGYEQYF.

The chain couples TRBV30 to TRBJ1-2; a possible D gene is TRBD1 (5 bases). Germline assignment: CDR1 GTSNPN and CDR2 SVGIG (reference sequence). The CDR3 consists of 16 residues. V was pared by 3 bases and J by 8 bases, with 25 bases between. CDR3: CAWRDRPWWGGEGYTF. In nucleotides, the CDR3 is TGTGCCTGGAGAGATAGGCCTTGGTGGGGGGGAGAAGGCTACACCTTC.

In DNA form, the CDR3 reads TGTGCCAGCAGCTCTGACCCCCACAATGAGCAGTTCTTC. Translation: CASSSDPHNEQFF. This chain uses TRBV11-1 with TRBJ2-1; D unclear. CDR3 length: 13 amino acids. Trimming pared 4 bases from V and 5 bases from J, leaving 9 bases between. The germline CDR1 and CDR2 sequences are SGHAT and FQDESV (reference sequence).

V gene TRBV7-9 combines with J gene TRBJ1-1; D uncertain. V lost 1 base to trimming and J lost 3 bases, with 12 bases between them. Germline V gene sequence: CDR1 SEHNR, CDR2 FQNEAQ (reference sequence). This CDR3 has 15 residues. CDR3 in DNA: TGTGCCAGCAGCTTAGGGGTTCTCCTGGACACTGAAGCTTTCTTT. It is translated as CASSLGVLLDTEAFF.